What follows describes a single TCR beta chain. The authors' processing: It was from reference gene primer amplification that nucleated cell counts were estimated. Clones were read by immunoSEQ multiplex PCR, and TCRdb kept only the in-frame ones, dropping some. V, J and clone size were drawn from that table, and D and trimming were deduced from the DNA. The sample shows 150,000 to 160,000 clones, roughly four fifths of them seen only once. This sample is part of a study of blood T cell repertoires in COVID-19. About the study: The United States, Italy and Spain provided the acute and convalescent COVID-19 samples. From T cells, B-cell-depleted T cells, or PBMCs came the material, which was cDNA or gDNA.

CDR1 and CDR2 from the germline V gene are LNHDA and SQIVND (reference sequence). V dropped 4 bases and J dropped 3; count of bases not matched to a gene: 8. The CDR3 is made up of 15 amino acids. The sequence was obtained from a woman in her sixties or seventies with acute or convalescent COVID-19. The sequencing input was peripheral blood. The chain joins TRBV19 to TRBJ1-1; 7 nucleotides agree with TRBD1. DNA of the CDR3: TGTGCCAGTAGTACCTTGACAGGGAGGCACACTGAAGCTTTCTTT. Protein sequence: CASSTLTGRHTEAFF. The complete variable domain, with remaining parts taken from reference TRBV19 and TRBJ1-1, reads DGGITQSPKYLFRKEGQNVTLSCEQNLNHDAMYWYRQDPGQGLRLIYYSQIVNDFQKGDIAEGYSVSREKKESFPLTVTSAQKNPTAFYLCASSTLTGRHTEAFFGQGTRLTVV.